The source of this T cell receptor (beta chain) is a study of T cell responses to AZD1222 COVID-19 vaccine (dated by TCRdb to about 2021). About the full investigation: Because spike-specific TCR depth and breadth did not differ between the two schedules, AZD1222 recipients who got a second dose at roughly 4 weeks were pooled with those who got a second dose at roughly 12 weeks. Trial participants were enrolled into age subgroups of 18-55, 56-69 and 70-plus years, which contained roughly 140, 27 and 60 TCR-sequenced participants, respectively. TCR sequencing was performed for 233 trial participants, of whom around 200 were given two doses of AZD1222 and some 26 were given two doses of MenACWY control vaccine.

A word on this clone: Its cognate antigen has yet to be identified. Base qualities are missing; no much larger clone stands one base away.

The CDR3 runs 15 amino acids, cysteine and phenylalanine included. Of the read, only the CDR3 DNA is kept; its 45 bases are in frame from base 1. Trimming costs V 3 bases and J 2 bases, and their ends lie 11 bases apart. The germline V gene specifies SGHAT as CDR1 and FQNNGV as CDR2. The CDR3 regions of human TCRbeta chains were subjected to immunosequencing. In the paper's pipeline: TCRs in the repertoires were matched against a reference library of SARS-CoV-2-specific TCRs that had been generated with the MIRA antigen-specificity platform. Breadth meant the fraction of unique TCRs that were SARS-CoV-2-associated, whereas depth meant the fraction of total T cells that were SARS-CoV-2-associated. Using the MIRA data, each spike-specific TCR was assigned both to the spike region to which the TCR was reactive and to a CD4 or CD8 class. Log10-transformed breadth and depth values were compared by one-way ANOVA with Sidak's multiple comparisons tests. TCRdb re-hosts the immuneACCESS table, in-frame sequences only. Its copies lack some clones; in the studies checked, an unresolved V gene accounts for under half of them, and the cause for the rest is not known. From that table come the V and J calls and clone size; the DNA was used to work out D and trimming. This sample is represented by some 130,000 clones; approximately 86% of them were singletons. 1.5% of the sample belongs to the ten largest clones.

The intended sense of this specimen's time point label: baseline before first vaccination. Vaccinee samples came from UK trials COV001 and COV002, including a single-blind randomized controlled phase 2/3 trial of AZD1222 (ChAdOx1 nCoV-19) in healthy adults. Trial participant PBMC samples were collected at day 0 and day 28 after the second dose for TCRbeta chain sequencing. Study-level results and caveats: In the small 56-69-year group, the increase in depth fell short of significance, most likely because of low power. Participants were mostly white British, with more females than males. The authors suggested clonal diversity may have been underestimated. Because no samples from the day 14 peak response were available, repertoires could be characterized only after the peak T cell response. Spike-specific TCR breadth and depth rose significantly after two AZD1222 doses compared with day 0 and with MenACWY recipients. Epitopes outside the regions mutated in the B.1.351 and B.1.1.7 variants were reportedly recognized by nearly half of the unique spike-specific TCRs. Only five to seven AZD1222 recipients were SARS-CoV-2 seropositive at baseline, limiting conclusions about previously exposed vaccinees. The vaccine-associated CD4 TCRs covered the entire spike protein, and the dominant responses fell in regions 160-218 and 743-854.

This sequence uses TRBV11-2 and TRBJ1-3; the D region possibly corresponds to TRBD1 (6 bases align). The sequence came from an adult in good health. The specimen was peripheral blood, collected on day 0 of AZD1222 vaccination. Here is the DNA: TGTGCCAGCAGCTTGAGCGGGGGCCCTGGAAACACCATATATTTT. The resulting protein is CASSLSGGPGNTIYF.